This T cell receptor (beta chain) is from a study of OX40 agonist ivuxolimab in advanced cancers. Turning to the study itself: It was ivuxolimab, an agonistic anti-OX40 (CD134) antibody, that patients were treated with. Intravenous ivuxolimab was administered to patients every 2 weeks at 0.01 to 10 mg/kg.

V lost 0 bases and J lost 0, with 15 bases in between. Germline CDR1 SGHRS, CDR2 YFSETQ. The CDR3 totals 17 residues. About this clone itself: Its antigen is unknown.

Points from the study as a whole: Antigen specificity was not determined for the expanded peripheral T cells. On average, CD8+ T cells had more expanded clones than CD4+.

TCRdb keeps only in-frame clones here, not all; method: immunoSEQ multiplex PCR. The table records tens of thousands of clones, 70% to 90% of them present only once. The input for sequencing was CD4+ or CD8+ T cells sorted from blood, taken in a trial of the OX40 agonist ivuxolimab. This clonotype was obtained from an adult with an advanced solid tumor such as melanoma, head and neck, liver or kidney cancer. V is TRBV5-1 and J is TRBJ1-2; D unclear. The CDR3 protein is CASSLEVEGGTNYGYTF. As DNA, the CDR3 is TGCGCCAGCAGCTTGGAAGTTGAAGGAGGGACTAACTATGGCTACACCTTC.